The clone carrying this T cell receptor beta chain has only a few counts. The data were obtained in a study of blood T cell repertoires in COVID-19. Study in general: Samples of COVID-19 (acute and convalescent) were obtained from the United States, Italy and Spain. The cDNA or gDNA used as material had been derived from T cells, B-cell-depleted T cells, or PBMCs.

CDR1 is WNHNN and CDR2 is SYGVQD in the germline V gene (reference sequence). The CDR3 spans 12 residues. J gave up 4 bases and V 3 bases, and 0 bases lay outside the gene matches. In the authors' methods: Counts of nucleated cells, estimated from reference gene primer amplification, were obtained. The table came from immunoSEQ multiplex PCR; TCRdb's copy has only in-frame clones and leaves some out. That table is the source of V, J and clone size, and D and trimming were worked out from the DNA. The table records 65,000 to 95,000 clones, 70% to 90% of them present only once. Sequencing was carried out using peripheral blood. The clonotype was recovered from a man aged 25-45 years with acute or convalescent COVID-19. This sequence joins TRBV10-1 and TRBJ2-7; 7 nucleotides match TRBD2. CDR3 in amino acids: CASSEAGYEQYF. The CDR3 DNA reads TGCGCCAGCAGTGAAGCGGGGTACGAGCAGTACTTC.